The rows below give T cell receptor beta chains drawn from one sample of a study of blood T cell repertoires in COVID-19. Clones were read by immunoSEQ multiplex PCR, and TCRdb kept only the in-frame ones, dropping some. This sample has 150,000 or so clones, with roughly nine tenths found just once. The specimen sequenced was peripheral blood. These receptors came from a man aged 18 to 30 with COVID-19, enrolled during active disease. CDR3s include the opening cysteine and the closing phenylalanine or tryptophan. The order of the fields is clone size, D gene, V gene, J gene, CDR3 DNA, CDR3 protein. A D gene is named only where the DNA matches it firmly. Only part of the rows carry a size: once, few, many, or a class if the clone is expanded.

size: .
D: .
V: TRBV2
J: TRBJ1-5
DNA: TGTGCCAGCAGCCGCGACGGAGAATATAGCAATCAGCCCCAGCATTTT
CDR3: CASSRDGEYSNQPQHF

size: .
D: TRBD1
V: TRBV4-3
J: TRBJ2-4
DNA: TGCGCCAGCAGCCAAACGACAGGGGGGTGGAACATTCAGTACTTC
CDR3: CASSQTTGGWNIQYF

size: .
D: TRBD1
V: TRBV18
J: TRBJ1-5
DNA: TGTGCCAGCTCGACCGGGACAGGGGCTGCTCAGCCCCAGCATTTT
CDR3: CASSTGTGAAQPQHF

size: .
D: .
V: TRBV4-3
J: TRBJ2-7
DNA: TGCGCCAGCAGCCAAGAACCGGGTAACGAGCAGTACTTC
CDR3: CASSQEPGNEQYF

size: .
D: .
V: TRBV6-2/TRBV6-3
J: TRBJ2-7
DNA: TGTGCCAGCAGTTACTCATACAAATCCTACGAGCAGTACTTC
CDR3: CASSYSYKSYEQYF

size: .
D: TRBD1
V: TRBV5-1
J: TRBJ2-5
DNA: TGCGCCAGCAGCTGGACCCCGACAGGGCGGGAGACCCAGTACTTC
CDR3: CASSWTPTGRETQYF

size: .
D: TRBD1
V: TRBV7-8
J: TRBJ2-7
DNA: TGTGCCAGCAGCTGGACCCGAGGGGGACAGGGTAGTTACGAGCAGTACTTC
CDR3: CASSWTRGGQGSYEQYF

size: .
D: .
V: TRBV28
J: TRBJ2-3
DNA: TGTGCCAGCAGTTTAACAGGGGAGGAGGCAGATACGCAGTATTTT
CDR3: CASSLTGEEADTQYF

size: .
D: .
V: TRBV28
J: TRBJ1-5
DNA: TGTGCCAGCAGTCCCTACCTCGCCGAATATAGCAATCAGCCCCAGCATTTT
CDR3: CASSPYLAEYSNQPQHF

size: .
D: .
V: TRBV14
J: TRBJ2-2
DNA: TGTGCCAGCAGCCCCCCTGGGACACCCGGGGAGCTGTTTTTT
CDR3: CASSPPGTPGELFF

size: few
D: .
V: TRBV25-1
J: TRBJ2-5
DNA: TGTGCCAGCAGTGAAGTCCAGCGGACTAAAGAGACCCAGTACTTC
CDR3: CASSEVQRTKETQYF

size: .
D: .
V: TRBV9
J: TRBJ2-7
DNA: TGTGCCAGCAGCGGGCCAAACTCCTACGAGCAGTACTTC
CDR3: CASSGPNSYEQYF

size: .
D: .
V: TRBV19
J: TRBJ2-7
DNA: TGTGCCAGTAGTATGTCGGCCAGGTATGGCGAGCAGTACTTC
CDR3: CASSMSARYGEQYF

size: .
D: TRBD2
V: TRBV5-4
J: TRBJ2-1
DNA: TGTGCCAGCAGCTTGGTGGGAGGGAATGAGCAGTTCTTC
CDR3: CASSLVGGNEQFF

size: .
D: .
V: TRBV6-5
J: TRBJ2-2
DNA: TGTGCCACTTCGACGGTGGGGGGGAACACCGGGGAGCTGTTTTTT
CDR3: CATSTVGGNTGELFF

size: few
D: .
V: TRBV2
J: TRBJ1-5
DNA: TGTGCCAGCAGTGACGATGGGGCGCGGGGTCAGCCCCAGCATTTT
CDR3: CASSDDGARGQPQHF

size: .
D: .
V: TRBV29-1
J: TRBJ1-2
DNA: TGCAGCGTTGGGGAGCGGTCCTGGGGTGGCTACACCTTC
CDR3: CSVGERSWGGYTF

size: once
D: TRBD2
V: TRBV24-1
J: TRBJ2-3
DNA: TGTGCCACCAGTGGTAAATCTAGCGGGAGGGGCCCAGATACGCAGTATTTT
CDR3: CATSGKSSGRGPDTQYF

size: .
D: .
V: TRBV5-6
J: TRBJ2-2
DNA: TGTGCCAGCAGCTTGGGCGGCTCGAACACCGGGGAGCTGTTTTTT
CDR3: CASSLGGSNTGELFF

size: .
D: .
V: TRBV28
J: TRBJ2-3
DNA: TGTGCCAGCAGTTCCTCAGGGCCGGATACGCAGTATTTT
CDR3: CASSSSGPDTQYF

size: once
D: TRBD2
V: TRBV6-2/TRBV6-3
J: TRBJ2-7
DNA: TGTGCCAGCAGTTATTCCCTAGCGGGAGCCTTCGAGCAGTACTTC
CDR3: CASSYSLAGAFEQYF

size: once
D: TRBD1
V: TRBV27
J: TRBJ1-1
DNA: TGTGCCAGCAGCAGGACAGGGATCACTGAAGCTTTCTTT
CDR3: CASSRTGITEAFF

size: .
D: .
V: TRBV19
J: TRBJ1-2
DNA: TGTGCCAGTAGTTTTTTGCCGTCGGGAGGCTACACCTTC
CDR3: CASSFLPSGGYTF

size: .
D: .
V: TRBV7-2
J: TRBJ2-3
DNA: TGTGCCAGCAGCTTAGTCGGTACGCAGTATTTT
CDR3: CASSLVGTQYF

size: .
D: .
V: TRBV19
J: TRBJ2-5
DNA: TGTGCCAGTAGCCGACGGCTAGGGAGGGAGACCCAGTACTTC
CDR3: CASSRRLGRETQYF

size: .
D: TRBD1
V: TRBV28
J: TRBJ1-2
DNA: TGTGCCAGCTCGGGACAGAACTATGGCTACACCTTC
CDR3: CASSGQNYGYTF

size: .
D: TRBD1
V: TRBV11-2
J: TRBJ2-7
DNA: TGTGCCAGCCAACAAATCGGGACAGGACCCTACGAGCAGTACTTC
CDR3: CASQQIGTGPYEQYF

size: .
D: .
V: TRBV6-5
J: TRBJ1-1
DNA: TGTGCCAGCAGGGGAGGACGAACTGAAGCTTTCTTT
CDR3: CASRGGRTEAFF

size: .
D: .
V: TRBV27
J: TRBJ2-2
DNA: TGTGCCAGCAGTTTTCGGAACACCGGGGAGCTGTTTTTT
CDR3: CASSFRNTGELFF

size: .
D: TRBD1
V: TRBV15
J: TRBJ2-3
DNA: TGTGCCACCAGCAGAGAGCGGCAGGGGGGCACAGATACGCAGTATTTT
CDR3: CATSRERQGGTDTQYF

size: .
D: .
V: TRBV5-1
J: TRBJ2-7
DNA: TGCGCCAGCAGCTTGGACTACAAATACGAGCAGTACTTC
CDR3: CASSLDYKYEQYF